This T cell receptor (beta chain) was retrieved from a study of cytomegalovirus exposure and HLA in healthy donors. Study-level points and caveats: Later on, an analysis tied 15,000 or so TCR beta sequences to HLA alleles at 0.05 false discovery rate. Researchers had no immune exposure information except CMV serostatus available. A missense DCLRE1C variant was associated with V- and J-gene trimming of TCR beta chains in a later analysis, and an independent cohort replicated the association.

PCR employed 60 Vbeta and 13 Jbeta primers. Generated by immunoSEQ multiplex PCR, the TCRdb table keeps only in-frame clones and is missing some. Of about 160,000 clones in the sample, 75% to 90% are singletons; the top ten hold more than 1%. On this clone: Its antigen is unknown.

Donors in the study were healthy people who gave bone marrow. After removal of 2 bases from V and 7 bases from J, the junction contained 7 bases not matched to a gene. The CDR3 sequence is 15 residues long. The V gene's germline CDR1 is LNHDA and CDR2 SQIVND (reference sequence). The chain is built from TRBV19 and TRBJ2-2, with 7 positions matching TRBD2. The sequencing input was PBMCs. The receptor was isolated from a boy younger than 10 in good health and CMV-seronegative. The CDR3 region is CASSISGSGFGELFF. The DNA of the CDR3 is TGTGCCAGTAGTATATCGGGTAGCGGGTTCGGGGAGCTGTTTTTT.